The clone carrying this TCR beta chain was seen a handful of times. Germline V CDR1 and CDR2: LNHDA, SQIVND (reference sequence). The V segment lost 2 bases and the J segment 6 bases; nucleotides outside the gene matches: 4. The CDR3 length is 14 residues. TCRdb reprocessed the 5' RACE reads via MiXCR and lists one record per CDR3 protein. The sample has roughly 44,000 distinct CDR3 sequences; about 29% are singletons. The sequence was obtained from a female donor with breast cancer. The chain recombines TRBV19 with TRBJ2-7, with TRBD1 matching over 10 bases. Sequenced: memory CD4+ T cells sorted from a lymph node. The sample's subset: memory CD4+ T cells, CD4+CD45RO+CD25-. CDR3 region: CASSILDRGTEQYF. In DNA form, the CDR3 reads TGTGCCAGTAGTATACTGGACAGGGGGACCGAGCAGTACTTC.